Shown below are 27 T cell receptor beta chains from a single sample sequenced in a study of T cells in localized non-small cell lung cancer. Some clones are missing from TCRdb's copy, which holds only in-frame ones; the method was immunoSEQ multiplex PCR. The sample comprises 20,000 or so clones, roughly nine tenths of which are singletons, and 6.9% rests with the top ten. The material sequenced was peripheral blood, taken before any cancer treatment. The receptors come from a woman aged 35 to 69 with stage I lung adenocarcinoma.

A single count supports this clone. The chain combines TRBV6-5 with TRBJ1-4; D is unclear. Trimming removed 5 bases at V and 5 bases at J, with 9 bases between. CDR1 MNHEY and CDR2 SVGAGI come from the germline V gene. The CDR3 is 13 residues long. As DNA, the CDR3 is TGTGCCAGCAGTCTGGATTGGAATGAAAAACTGTTTTTT. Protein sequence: CASSLDWNEKLFF.

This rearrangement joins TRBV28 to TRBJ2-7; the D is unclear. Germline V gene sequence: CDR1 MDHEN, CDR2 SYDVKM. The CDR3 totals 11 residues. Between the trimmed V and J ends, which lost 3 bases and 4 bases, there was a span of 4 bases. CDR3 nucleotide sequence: TGTGCCAGCAGTTTTGATTACGAGCAGTACTTC. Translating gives CASSFDYEQYF.

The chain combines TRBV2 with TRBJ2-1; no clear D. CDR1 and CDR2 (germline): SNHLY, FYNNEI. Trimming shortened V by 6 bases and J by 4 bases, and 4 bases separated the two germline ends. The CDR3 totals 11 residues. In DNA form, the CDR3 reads TGTGCCAGCAGGGCTTACAATGAGCAGTTCTTC. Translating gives CASRAYNEQFF.

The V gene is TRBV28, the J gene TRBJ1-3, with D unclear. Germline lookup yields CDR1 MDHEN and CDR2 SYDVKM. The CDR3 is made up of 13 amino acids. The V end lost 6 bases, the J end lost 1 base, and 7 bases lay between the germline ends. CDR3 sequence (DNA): TGTGCCAGCAGGTCCGCTTCTGGAAACACCATATATTTT. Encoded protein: CASRSASGNTIYF.

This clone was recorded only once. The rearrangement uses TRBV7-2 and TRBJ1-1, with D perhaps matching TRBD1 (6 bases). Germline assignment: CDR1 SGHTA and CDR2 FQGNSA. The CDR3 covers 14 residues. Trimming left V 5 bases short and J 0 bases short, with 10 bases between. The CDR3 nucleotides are TGTGCCAGCAGCGTTGGACAGATGAACACTGAAGCTTTCTTT. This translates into CASSVGQMNTEAFF.

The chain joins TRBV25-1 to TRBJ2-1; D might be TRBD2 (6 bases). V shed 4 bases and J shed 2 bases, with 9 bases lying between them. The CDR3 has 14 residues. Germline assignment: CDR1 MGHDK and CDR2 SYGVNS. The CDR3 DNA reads TGTGCCAGCAGTGGTGCGGGACCCTACAATGAGCAGTTCTTC. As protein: CASSGAGPYNEQFF.

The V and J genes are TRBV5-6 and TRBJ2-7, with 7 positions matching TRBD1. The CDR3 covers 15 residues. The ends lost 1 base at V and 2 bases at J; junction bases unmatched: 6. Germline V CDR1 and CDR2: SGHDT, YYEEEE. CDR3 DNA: TGTGCCAGCAGCTTGACAGGGGCCCCAACCTACGAGCAGTACTTC. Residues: CASSLTGAPTYEQYF.

CDR3 in amino acids: CASSPRGLGNSYEQYF. The CDR3 DNA sequence: TGTGCCAGCAGCCCCCGAGGGCTAGGTAATTCCTACGAGCAGTACTTC. The chain combines TRBV9 with TRBJ2-7; weak D call: TRBD2 (5 bases). The CDR3 contains 16 residues. The V and J ends lost 4 bases and 1 base respectively, with 18 bases between them. CDR1 and CDR2 from the germline V gene are SGDLS and YYNGEE.

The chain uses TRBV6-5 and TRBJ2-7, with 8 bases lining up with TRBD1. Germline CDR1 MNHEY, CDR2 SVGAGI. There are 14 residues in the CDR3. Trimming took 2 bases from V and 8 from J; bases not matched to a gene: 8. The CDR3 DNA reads TGTGCCAGCAGTTACGGACAGGGCATAGCGCAGCAGTACTTC. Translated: CASSYGQGIAQQYF.

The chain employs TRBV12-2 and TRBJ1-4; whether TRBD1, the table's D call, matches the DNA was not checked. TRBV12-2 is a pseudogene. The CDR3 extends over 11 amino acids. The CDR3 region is CASRLEWQLFF. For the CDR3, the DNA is TGTGCAAGTCGCTTAGAGTGGCAGCTGTTTTTT.

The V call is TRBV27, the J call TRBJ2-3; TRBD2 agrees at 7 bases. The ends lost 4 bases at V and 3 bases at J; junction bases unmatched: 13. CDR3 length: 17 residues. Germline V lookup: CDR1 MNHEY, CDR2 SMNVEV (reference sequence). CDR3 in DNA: TGTGCCAGCAGTTCCCGACGCGGGAGAAAGGGGACAGATACGCAGTATTTT. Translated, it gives CASSSRRGRKGTDTQYF.

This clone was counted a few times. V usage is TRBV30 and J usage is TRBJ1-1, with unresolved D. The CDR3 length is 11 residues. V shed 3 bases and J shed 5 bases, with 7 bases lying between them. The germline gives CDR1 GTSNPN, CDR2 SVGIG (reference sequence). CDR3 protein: CAWRGGTEAFF. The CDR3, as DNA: TGTGCCTGGAGGGGCGGGACTGAAGCTTTCTTT.

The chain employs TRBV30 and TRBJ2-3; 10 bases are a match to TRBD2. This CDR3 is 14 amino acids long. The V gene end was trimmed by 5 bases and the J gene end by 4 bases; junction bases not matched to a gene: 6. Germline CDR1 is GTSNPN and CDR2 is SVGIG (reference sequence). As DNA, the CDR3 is TGTGCCTGGGCTAGCGGGAGATTTTCAGATACGCAGTATTTT. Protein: CAWASGRFSDTQYF.

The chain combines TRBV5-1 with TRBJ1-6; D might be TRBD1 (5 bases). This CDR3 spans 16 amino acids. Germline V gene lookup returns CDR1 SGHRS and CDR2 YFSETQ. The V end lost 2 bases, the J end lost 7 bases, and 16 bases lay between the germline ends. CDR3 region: CASSFQGREVNSPLHF. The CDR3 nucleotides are TGCGCCAGCAGCTTCCAGGGAAGGGAGGTGAATTCACCCCTCCACTTT.

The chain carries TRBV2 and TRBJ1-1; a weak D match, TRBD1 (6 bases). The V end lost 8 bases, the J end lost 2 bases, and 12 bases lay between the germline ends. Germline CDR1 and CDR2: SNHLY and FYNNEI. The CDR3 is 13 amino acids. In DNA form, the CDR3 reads TGTGCCAGCGCTAGACAGGACAACACTGAAGCTTTCTTT. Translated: CASARQDNTEAFF.

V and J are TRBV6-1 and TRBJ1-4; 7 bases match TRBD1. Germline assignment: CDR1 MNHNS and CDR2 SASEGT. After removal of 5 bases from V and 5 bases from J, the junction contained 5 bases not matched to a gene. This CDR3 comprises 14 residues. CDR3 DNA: TGTGCCAGCAGTCCTCCGACAGGGAATGAAAAACTGTTTTTT. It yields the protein CASSPPTGNEKLFF.

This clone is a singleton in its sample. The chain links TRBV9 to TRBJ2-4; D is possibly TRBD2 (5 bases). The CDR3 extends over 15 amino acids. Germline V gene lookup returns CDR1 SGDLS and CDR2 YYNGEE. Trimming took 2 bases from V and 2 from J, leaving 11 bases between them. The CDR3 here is CASSVGGTPKNIQYF. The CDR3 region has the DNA TGTGCCAGCAGCGTTGGAGGTACTCCCAAAAACATTCAGTACTTC. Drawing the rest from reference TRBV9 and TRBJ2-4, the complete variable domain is DSGVTQTPKHLITATGQRVTLRCSPRSGDLSVYWYQQSLDQGLQFLIQYYNGEERAKGNILERFSAQQFPDLHSELNLSSLELGDSALYFCASSVGGTPKNIQYFGAGTRLSVL.

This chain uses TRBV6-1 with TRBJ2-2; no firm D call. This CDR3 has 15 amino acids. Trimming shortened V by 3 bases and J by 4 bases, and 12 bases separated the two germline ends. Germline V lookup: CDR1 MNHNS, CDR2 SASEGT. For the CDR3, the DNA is TGTGCCAGCAGTGACTGGATGGTATTCACCGGGGAGCTGTTTTTT. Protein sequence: CASSDWMVFTGELFF.

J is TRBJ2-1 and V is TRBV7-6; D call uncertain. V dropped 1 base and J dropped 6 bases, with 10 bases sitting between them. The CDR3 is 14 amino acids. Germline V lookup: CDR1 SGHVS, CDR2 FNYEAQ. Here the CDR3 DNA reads TGTGCCAGCAGCTTAGATATTGGGTTCAATGAGCAGTTCTTC. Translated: CASSLDIGFNEQFF.

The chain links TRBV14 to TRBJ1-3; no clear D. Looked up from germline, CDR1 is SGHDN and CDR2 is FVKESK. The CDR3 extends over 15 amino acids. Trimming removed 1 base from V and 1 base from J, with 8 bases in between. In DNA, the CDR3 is TGTGCCAGCAGCCAAGGGCGCGTTTCTGGAAACACCATATATTTT. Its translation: CASSQGRVSGNTIYF.

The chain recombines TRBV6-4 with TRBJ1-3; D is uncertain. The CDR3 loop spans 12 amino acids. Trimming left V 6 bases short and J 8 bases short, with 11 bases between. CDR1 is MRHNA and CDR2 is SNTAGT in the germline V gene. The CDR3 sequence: CASSVGFDTIYF. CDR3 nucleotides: TGTGCCAGCAGCGTAGGTTTTGACACCATATATTTT.

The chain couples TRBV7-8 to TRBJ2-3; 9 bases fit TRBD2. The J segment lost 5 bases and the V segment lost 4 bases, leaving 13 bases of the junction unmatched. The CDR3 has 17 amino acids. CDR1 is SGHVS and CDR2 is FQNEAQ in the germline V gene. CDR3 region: CASSSEIAGEEEDTQYF. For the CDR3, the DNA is TGTGCCAGCAGCTCCGAAATAGCGGGAGAGGAGGAAGATACGCAGTATTTT.

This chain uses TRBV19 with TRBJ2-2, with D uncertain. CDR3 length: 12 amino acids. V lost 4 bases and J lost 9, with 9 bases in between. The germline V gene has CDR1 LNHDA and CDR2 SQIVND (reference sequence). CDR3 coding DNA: TGTGCCAGTAGTACCTCTCGCCGGGAGCTGTTTTTT. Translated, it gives CASSTSRRELFF.

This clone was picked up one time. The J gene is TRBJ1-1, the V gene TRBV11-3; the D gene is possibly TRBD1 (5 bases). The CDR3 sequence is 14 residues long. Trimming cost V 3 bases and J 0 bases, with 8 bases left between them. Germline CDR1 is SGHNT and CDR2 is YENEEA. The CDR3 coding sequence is TGTGCCAGCAGCTTTCAGGGACTGAACACTGAAGCTTTCTTT. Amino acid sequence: CASSFQGLNTEAFF. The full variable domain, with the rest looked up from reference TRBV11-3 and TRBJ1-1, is EAGVVQSPRYKIIEKKQPVAFWCNPISGHNTLYWYLQNLGQGPELLIRYENEEAVDDSQLPKDRFSAERLKGVDSTLKIQPAELGDSAVYLCASSFQGLNTEAFFGQGTRLTVV.

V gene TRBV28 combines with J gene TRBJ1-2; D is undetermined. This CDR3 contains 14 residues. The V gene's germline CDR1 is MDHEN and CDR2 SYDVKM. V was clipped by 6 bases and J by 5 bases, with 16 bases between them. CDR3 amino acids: CASSLGWSEYGYTF. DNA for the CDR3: TGTGCCAGCAGCCTAGGTTGGTCTGAGTATGGCTACACCTTC.

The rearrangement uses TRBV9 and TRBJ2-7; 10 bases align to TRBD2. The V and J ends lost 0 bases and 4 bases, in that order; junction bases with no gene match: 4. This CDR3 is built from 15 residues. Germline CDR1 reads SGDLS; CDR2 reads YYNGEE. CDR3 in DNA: TGTGCCAGCAGCGTAGATGGGACTAGCGAGTACGAGCAGTACTTC. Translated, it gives CASSVDGTSEYEQYF.

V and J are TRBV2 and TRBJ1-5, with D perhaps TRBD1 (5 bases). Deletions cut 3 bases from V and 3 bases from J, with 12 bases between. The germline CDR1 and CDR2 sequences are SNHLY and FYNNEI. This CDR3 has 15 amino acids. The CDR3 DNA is TGTGCCAGCAGTGACCGGGACCGCTTCAATCAGCCCCAGCATTTT. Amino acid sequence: CASSDRDRFNQPQHF. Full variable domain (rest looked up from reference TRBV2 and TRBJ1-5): EPEVTQTPSHQVTQMGQEVILRCVPISNHLYFYWYRQILGQKVEFLVSFYNNEISEKSEIFDDQFSVERPDGSNFTLKIRSTKLEDSAMYFCASSDRDRFNQPQHFGDGTRLSIL.